The next 3 T cell receptor beta chains were all read from a single sample in a study of beta chain features in type 1 diabetes. Investigators reverse transcribed all isolated RNA, so they sequenced expressed TCRB transcripts. Only in-frame clones appear in the TCRdb table, and some are missing; sequencing was by immunoSEQ multiplex PCR. The sample consists of 130,000 to 150,000 clones, about 8.7% of them appearing once. The sequenced sample consisted of central memory CD4+ T cells from blood. The receptor set was obtained from a man between 18 and 29 years old in good health.

This clone has a handful of counts. This sample includes further DNA sequences coding for the same CDR3. This rearrangement joins TRBV5-1 to TRBJ2-3; 11 bases map to TRBD2. V gave up 5 bases and J gave up 6 bases; unmatched junction bases: 8. CDR1 and CDR2 (germline): SGHRS, YFSETQ. This CDR3 region has 15 residues. CDR3 region: CASSFLAGGPDTQYF. CDR3 nucleotides: TGCGCCAGCAGTTTTTTAGCGGGGGGGCCGGATACGCAGTATTTT.

The J gene is TRBJ2-4, the V gene TRBV2, with 7 positions matching TRBD2. From germline, CDR1 is SNHLY and CDR2 FYNNEI. This CDR3 is built from 13 residues. The trim removed 7 bases at V and 1 base at J, leaving 1 base unmatched. CDR3 protein: CASTGGAKNIQYF. CDR3 in DNA: TGTGCCAGCACGGGGGGTGCCAAAAACATTCAGTACTTC.

This clone came up once. The V gene is TRBV7-2, the J gene TRBJ2-2, with TRBD1 matching 8 bases. The trim removed 4 bases at V and 6 bases at J, leaving 1 base unmatched. Germline assignment: CDR1 SGHTA and CDR2 FQGNSA. The CDR3 length is 13 residues. CDR3 in DNA: TGTGCCAGCAGCTCGACAGGGGCCGGGGAGCTGTTTTTT. This gives the protein CASSSTGAGELFF.